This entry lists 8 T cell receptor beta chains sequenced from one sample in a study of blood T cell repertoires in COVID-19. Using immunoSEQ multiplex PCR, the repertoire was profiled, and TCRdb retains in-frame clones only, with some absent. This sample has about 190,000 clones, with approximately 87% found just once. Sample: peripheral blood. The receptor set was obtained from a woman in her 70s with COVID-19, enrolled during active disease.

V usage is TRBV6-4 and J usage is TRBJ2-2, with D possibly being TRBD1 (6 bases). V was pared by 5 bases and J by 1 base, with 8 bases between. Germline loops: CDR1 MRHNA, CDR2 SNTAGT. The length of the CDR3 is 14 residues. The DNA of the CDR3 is TGTGCCAGCAGTAAGGGACAGAACACCGGGGAGCTGTTTTTT. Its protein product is CASSKGQNTGELFF.

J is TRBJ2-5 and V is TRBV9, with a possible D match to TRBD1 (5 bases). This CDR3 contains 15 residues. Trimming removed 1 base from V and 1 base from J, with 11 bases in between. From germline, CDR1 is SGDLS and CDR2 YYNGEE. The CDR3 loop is CASSVTTGTQETQYF. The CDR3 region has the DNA TGTGCCAGCAGCGTAACCACAGGTACCCAAGAGACCCAGTACTTC.

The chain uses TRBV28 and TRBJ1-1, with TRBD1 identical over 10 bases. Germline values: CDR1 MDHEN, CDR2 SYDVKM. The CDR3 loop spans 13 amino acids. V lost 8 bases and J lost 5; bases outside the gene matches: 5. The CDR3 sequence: CASGGQGGTEAFF. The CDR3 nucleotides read TGTGCCAGCGGAGGACAGGGGGGGACTGAAGCTTTCTTT. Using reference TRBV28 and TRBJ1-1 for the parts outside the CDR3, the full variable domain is DVKVTQSSRYLVKRTGEKVFLECVQDMDHENMFWYRQDPGLGLRLIYFSYDVKMKEKGDIPEGYSVSREKKERFSLILESASTNQTSMYLCASGGQGGTEAFFGQGTRLTVV.

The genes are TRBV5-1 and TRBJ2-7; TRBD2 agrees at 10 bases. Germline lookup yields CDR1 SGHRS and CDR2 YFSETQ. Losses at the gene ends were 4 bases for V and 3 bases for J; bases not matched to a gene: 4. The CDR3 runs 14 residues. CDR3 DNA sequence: TGCGCCAGCAGCCCGACTAGCGGGTTCTACGAGCAGTACTTC. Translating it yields CASSPTSGFYEQYF.

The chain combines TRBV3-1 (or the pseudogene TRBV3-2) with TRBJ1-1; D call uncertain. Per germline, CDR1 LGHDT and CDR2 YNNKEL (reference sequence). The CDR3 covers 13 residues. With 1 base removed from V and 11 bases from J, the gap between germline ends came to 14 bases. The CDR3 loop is CASSQATGERAFF. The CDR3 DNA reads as TGTGCCAGCAGCCAAGCCACTGGCGAGAGGGCTTTCTTT.

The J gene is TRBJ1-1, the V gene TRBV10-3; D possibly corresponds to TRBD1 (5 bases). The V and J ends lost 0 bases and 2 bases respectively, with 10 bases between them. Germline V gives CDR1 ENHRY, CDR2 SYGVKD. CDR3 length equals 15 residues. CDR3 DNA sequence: TGTGCCATCAGTGAGTCTCGGGGGAGAAACACTGAAGCTTTCTTT. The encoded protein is CAISESRGRNTEAFF.

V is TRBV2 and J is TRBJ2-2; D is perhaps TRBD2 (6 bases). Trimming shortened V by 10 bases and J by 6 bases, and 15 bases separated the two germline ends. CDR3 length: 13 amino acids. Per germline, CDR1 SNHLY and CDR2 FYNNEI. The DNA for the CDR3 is TGTGCCACCACTGACCAGCGGGCCGGGGAGCTGTTTTTT. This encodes CATTDQRAGELFF.

The CDR3 region is CSVSQGPDTQYF. The CDR3 DNA follows: TGCAGCGTTTCTCAGGGCCCAGATACGCAGTATTTT. The chain has TRBV29-1 and TRBJ2-3, with a possible D match to TRBD1 (5 bases). This CDR3 has 12 amino acids. V gave up 5 bases and J gave up 4 bases, with 10 bases separating them. The germline CDR1 and CDR2 sequences are SQVTM and ANQGSEA.